A single sample gave rise to the 10 T cell receptor beta chains below, sequenced in a study of cytomegalovirus exposure and HLA in healthy donors. In the PCR, 60 Vbeta and 13 Jbeta primers were used. TCRdb's copy holds only in-frame clones and misses some; the assay was immunoSEQ multiplex PCR. The table has about 170,000 clones, 75% to 80% seen once. The sequenced sample consisted of PBMCs. The receptors were gathered from a woman between 45 and 60 years old in good health and CMV-seropositive.

The V gene is TRBV6-1, the J gene TRBJ1-6; perhaps TRBD1 as D (6 bases). The CDR3 loop spans 15 amino acids. V gave up 8 bases and J gave up 6 bases, with 17 bases separating them. Germline V gene lookup returns CDR1 MNHNS and CDR2 SASEGT. CDR3 region: CASGTIQGSNSPLHF. CDR3 bases: TGTGCCAGCGGTACAATACAGGGTTCTAATTCACCCCTCCACTTT.

The chain employs TRBV4-1 and TRBJ1-2; 8 bases fit TRBD1. This CDR3 has 15 amino acids. Germline loops: CDR1 MGHRA, CDR2 YSYEKL. The trim removed 3 bases at V and 4 bases at J, leaving 7 bases unmatched. CDR3 in amino acids: CASSHPGQGAYGYTF. The DNA of the CDR3 is TGCGCCAGCAGCCACCCCGGGCAGGGGGCCTATGGCTACACCTTC.

The chain employs TRBV4-1 and TRBJ1-3; TRBD1 is a possible D gene (6 bases). Per the germline V gene, CDR1 is MGHRA and CDR2 is YSYEKL. V was trimmed by 4 bases and J by 0 bases, leaving 13 bases between them. The CDR3 loop spans 16 amino acids. CDR3 sequence: CASSLDRPRSGNTIYF. CDR3 bases: TGCGCCAGCAGCCTTGACAGGCCCCGCTCTGGAAACACCATATATTTT.

The V gene is TRBV20-1, the J gene TRBJ1-5, with D perhaps TRBD1 (5 bases). The CDR3 totals 11 residues. Germline CDR1 and CDR2: DFQATT and SNEGSKA (reference sequence). Trimming removed 6 bases from V and 3 bases from J, with 6 bases in between. DNA of the CDR3: TGCAGTGCACAGGACAATCAGCCCCAGCATTTT. This sequence encodes CSAQDNQPQHF.

This clone was detected a few times. V usage is TRBV28 and J usage is TRBJ2-3; 12 bases are shared with TRBD2. This CDR3 comprises 17 residues. The germline gives CDR1 MDHEN, CDR2 SYDVKM. V trimming: 2 bases; J trimming: 2 bases; junction bases outside the gene matches: 5. CDR3 nucleotides: TGTGCCAGCAGTTTACCTAGCGGGGGGGGAATCACAGATACGCAGTATTTT. It is translated as CASSLPSGGGITDTQYF.

The chain couples TRBV15 to TRBJ2-1; D ambiguous. The germline V gene encodes CDR1 LNHNV and CDR2 YYDKDF (reference sequence). V gave up 1 base and J gave up 10 bases, with 11 bases separating them. CDR3 size: 13 residues. CDR3: CATSRGGLREQFF. CDR3 nucleotide sequence: TGTGCCACCAGCAGAGGTGGTTTGAGGGAGCAGTTCTTC.

The CDR3 nucleotides are TGTGCCAGCAGTTTAGGTAGCGGGGGCCCCTACGAGCAGTACTTC. Protein sequence: CASSLGSGGPYEQYF. V usage is TRBV28 and J usage is TRBJ2-7; 9 nucleotides match TRBD2. Germline trimming cut 2 bases from V and 2 bases from J; bases unmatched to any gene: 4. CDR1 is MDHEN and CDR2 is SYDVKM in the germline V gene. CDR3 length equals 15 residues.

This clone was recorded a few times. This chain links TRBV4-2 with TRBJ2-1; TRBD2 might be the D (6 bases). The CDR3 runs to 13 residues. Germline CDR1 and CDR2: LGHNA and YNFKEQ. The V end was cut by 0 bases, the J end by 9 bases, with 9 bases between. CDR3 amino acids: CASSQEGRFEQFF. The CDR3 DNA reads TGTGCCAGCAGCCAAGAAGGGAGGTTTGAGCAGTTCTTC.

The rearrangement links TRBV5-4 to TRBJ2-1, with 14 bases lining up with TRBD2. The CDR3 totals 15 residues. The junction had 6 bases not matched to a gene; V was cut back by 5 bases and J by 8 bases. In germline, CDR1 is SGHNT, CDR2 YYREEE (reference sequence). The CDR3 loop is CASRRTSGGYHEQFF. CDR3 bases: TGTGCCAGCAGACGGACTAGCGGGGGGTACCATGAGCAGTTCTTC.

The genes are TRBV19 and TRBJ1-1; no reliable D call. The V end was cut by 4 bases, the J end by 3 bases, with 12 bases between. The CDR3 extends over 14 amino acids. The V gene's germline CDR1 is LNHDA and CDR2 SQIVND (reference sequence). The CDR3 here is CASSKLYRDTEAFF. The CDR3 nucleotides are TGTGCCAGTAGTAAACTCTACAGAGACACTGAAGCTTTCTTT.